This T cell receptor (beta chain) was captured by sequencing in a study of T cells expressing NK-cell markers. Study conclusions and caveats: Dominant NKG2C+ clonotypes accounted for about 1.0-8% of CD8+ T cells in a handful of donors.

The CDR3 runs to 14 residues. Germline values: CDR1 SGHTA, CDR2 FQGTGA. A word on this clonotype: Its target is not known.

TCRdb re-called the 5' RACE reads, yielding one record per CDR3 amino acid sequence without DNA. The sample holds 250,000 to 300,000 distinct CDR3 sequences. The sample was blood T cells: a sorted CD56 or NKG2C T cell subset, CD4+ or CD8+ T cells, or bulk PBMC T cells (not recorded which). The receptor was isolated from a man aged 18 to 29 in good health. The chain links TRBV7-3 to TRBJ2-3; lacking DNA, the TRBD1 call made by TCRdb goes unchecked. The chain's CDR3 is CASRLTGSSDTQYF.